This TCR beta chain was recovered during a study of T-cell memory formation after mild COVID-19. As for the study in general: Largely, the TCR clusters proved donor specific.

The junction had 10 bases not matched to a gene; V was cut back by 5 bases and J by 6 bases. This CDR3 comprises 16 residues. Looked up from germline, CDR1 is SGHAT and CDR2 is FQNNGV. TCRdb re-derived calls from the 5' RACE reads in MiXCR, one entry per CDR3 protein. The repertoire includes 250,000 to 300,000 distinct CDR3 sequences, roughly 17% of them detected once, and more than 20% sits in the top ten. This clonotype appeared a few times. The sample consisted of PBMCs or a T cell subset sorted from them (not recorded which). The V and J genes are TRBV11-2 and TRBJ2-2; TRBD1 aligns across 9 bases. This clonotype was sampled from a man aged 18-30 years who had mild COVID-19 (a few samples of this study predate the infection). Cell type and time point are not known. The CDR3 coding sequence is TGTGCCAGCAGCGTGCTGGGACAGGGTTATTCCGGGGAGCTGTTTTTT. Its translation is CASSVLGQGYSGELFF.